The entry below gives a single T cell receptor (beta chain) sequence along with its context. Original analysis: From reference gene primer amplification, estimates of nucleated cell counts were derived. Repertoires were generated with immunoSEQ multiplex PCR, while TCRdb's copy carries only in-frame clones and drops some. V and J calls and clone size come straight from that table; D and trimming were deduced from the DNA. The data show some 130,000 clones, about 92% seen once. This entry is derived from a study of blood T cell repertoires in COVID-19. Overall study: Sites in the United States, Italy and Spain provided acute and convalescent COVID-19 samples. PBMCs, B-cell-depleted T cells, or T cells were the source of the cDNA or gDNA that made up the material.

This receptor was obtained from a man between 45 and 60 years old with active COVID-19. Source material: peripheral blood.

CDR3: CASSLGAGQGSLGNYGYTF. The CDR3 DNA follows: TGTGCCAGCAGCTTAGGGGCCGGACAGGGGTCATTGGGGAACTATGGCTACACCTTC. This chain connects TRBV7-9 to TRBJ1-2; TRBD1 agrees at 9 bases. V was pared by 1 base and J by 2 bases, with 14 bases of the junction left unmatched. The CDR3 is 19 amino acids. Germline V gene data show CDR1 as SEHNR and CDR2 as FQNEAQ (reference sequence).